These T cell receptor beta chains were read from a single sample in a study of blood T cell repertoires in COVID-19. TCRdb's copy holds only in-frame clones and misses some; the assay was immunoSEQ multiplex PCR. The table shows approximately 250,000 clones, with roughly 80% occurring only once. Sequenced sample: peripheral blood. Receptors originate from a man in his 60s with acute or convalescent COVID-19. The CDR3 runs from the conserved cysteine through the conserved F or W. A D gene is named only where the DNA matches it firmly. Expanded clones are given a class, and other clones once, few, many or no size at all.

j_call v_call clone_size d_call cdr3_aa cdr3_nt
TRBJ1-2 TRBV18 . TRBD1 CASSPPGQYYGYTF TGTGCCAGCTCACCACCGGGACAGTACTATGGCTACACCTTC
TRBJ2-5 TRBV7-6 . TRBD2 CASSSLPSGSSETQYF TGTGCCAGCAGCTCTTTACCTAGCGGTAGTTCAGAGACCCAGTACTTC
TRBJ1-4 TRBV5-6 . TRBD1 CASSLAGQGANEKLFF TGTGCCAGCAGCTTGGCGGGACAGGGGGCTAATGAAAAACTGTTTTTT
TRBJ2-2 TRBV6-6 . TRBD2 CASSFGLGGTGELFF TGTGCCAGCAGTTTCGGACTAGGCGGCACCGGGGAGCTGTTTTTT
TRBJ2-2 TRBV27 . TRBD2 CASSIAGGSTGELFF TGTGCCAGCAGTATAGCGGGGGGGAGCACCGGGGAGCTGTTTTTT
TRBJ2-1 TRBV11-2 . TRBD2 CASSLVSGTSNEQFF TGTGCCAGCAGCTTAGTTTCGGGGACTAGCAATGAGCAGTTCTTC
TRBJ2-2 TRBV28 once . CASSLSQTGELFF TGTGCCAGCAGTTTATCCCAGACCGGGGAGCTGTTTTTT
TRBJ2-5 TRBV3-1/TRBV3-2 . TRBD2 CASSHPQAGAQYF TGTGCCAGCAGCCACCCCCAAGCGGGGGCCCAGTACTTC
TRBJ2-2 TRBV19 . . CASSIVQAGMPGELFF TGTGCCAGTAGTATCGTCCAGGCGGGGATGCCCGGGGAGCTGTTTTTT
TRBJ2-5 TRBV4-1 . . CASSQGLAQETQYF TGCGCCAGCAGCCAAGGGTTAGCCCAAGAGACCCAGTACTTC
TRBJ1-1 TRBV27 . TRBD1 CASSLKQGGLTEAFF TGTGCCAGCAGTTTAAAACAGGGGGGACTCACTGAAGCTTTCTTT
TRBJ2-3 TRBV5-1 . . CASSWGANTQYF TGCGCCAGCAGCTGGGGAGCAAATACGCAGTATTTT
TRBJ2-7 TRBV5-1 few TRBD1 CASRGTGGYEQYF TGCGCCAGCAGGGGGACAGGAGGTTACGAGCAGTACTTC
TRBJ2-7 TRBV7-2 . TRBD2 CASSFSGVPSYEQYF TGTGCCAGCAGTTTCAGCGGGGTCCCCTCCTACGAGCAGTACTTC
TRBJ1-1 TRBV15 few . CATSTRGGAKMNTEAFF TGTGCCACCAGCACACGAGGGGGAGCAAAAATGAACACTGAAGCTTTCTTT
TRBJ2-5 TRBV9 . . CASSPEGSWETQYF TGTGCCAGCAGCCCCGAGGGTTCTTGGGAGACCCAGTACTTC